Listed below are T cell receptor beta chains from one sample, sequenced in a study of response to subunit inactivated influenza vaccine. TCRdb analysed the RT-PCR reads with MiXCR anew, one entry per CDR3 protein. The sample contains more than 700,000 distinct CDR3 sequences, 21% of which appear only once. The specimen was PBMCs from blood, collected 4 to 6 days after vaccination. These receptors all come from a man aged 45-60 years who received an inactivated influenza vaccine. Each CDR3 is given with its conserved first and last residue. A D gene is named only where the DNA matches it firmly. Expanded clones are given a class, and other clones once, few, many or no size at all.

J gene	V gene	clone size	D gene	CDR3 protein	CDR3 DNA
TRBJ2-3	TRBV30	few	.	CAWSSGRDWGRGADTQYF	TGTGCCTGGAGTTCCGGACGGGACTGGGGACGGGGCGCAGATACGCAGTATTTT
TRBJ2-3	TRBV6-2/TRBV6-3	.	.	CASSYETGAPTDTQYF	TGTGCCAGCAGTTACGAAACGGGGGCGCCGACAGATACGCAGTATTTT
TRBJ1-1	TRBV6-2/TRBV6-3	few	.	CASSYSRREAFF	TGTGCCAGCAGTTACTCGAGGCGTGAAGCTTTCTTT
TRBJ2-3	TRBV4-3	few	TRBD1	CASSPTGQGVFTQYF	TGCGCCAGCAGCCCGACCGGACAGGGGGTTTTTACGCAGTATTTT
TRBJ2-3	TRBV6-1	few	TRBD2	CAITSQREFADTQYF	TGTGCCATAACCTCCCAGCGGGAGTTTGCAGATACGCAGTATTTT
TRBJ2-5	TRBV11-2	.	.	CASSLGDVETQYF	TGTGCCAGCAGCTTAGGGGATGTGGAGACCCAGTACTTC
TRBJ2-4	TRBV12-3/TRBV12-4	.	.	CASSPLGGRAKNIQYF	TGTGCCAGCAGTCCTCTAGGGGGGAGAGCCAAAAACATTCAGTACTTC
TRBJ2-7	TRBV7-2	.	TRBD1	CASTVGQGGEQYF	TGTGCCAGCACAGTAGGACAGGGCGGTGAGCAGTACTTC
TRBJ1-6	TRBV5-1	few	TRBD1	CASSEGQNNSPLHF	TGCGCCAGCAGCGAGGGACAGAATAATTCACCCCTCCACTTT
TRBJ2-5	TRBV29-1	.	TRBD1	CSAAVRTGGKVQETQYF	TGCAGCGCCGCGGTTCGGACAGGCGGAAAGGTCCAAGAGACCCAGTACTTC
TRBJ2-1	TRBV5-1	few	TRBD2	CASSLLAGEVNEQFF	TGCGCCAGCAGCTTACTAGCGGGAGAGGTCAATGAGCAGTTCTTC
TRBJ2-1	TRBV6-1	few	TRBD1	CASTGTEANEQFF	TGTGCCAGTACCGGGACAGAGGCCAATGAGCAGTTCTTC
TRBJ1-5	TRBV6-1	.	TRBD1	CASSDRTGNQPQHF	TGTGCCAGCAGTGACCGGACAGGGAATCAGCCCCAGCATTTT
TRBJ1-2	TRBV28	.	.	CASRRIRASSNSNGYTF	TGTGCCAGTAGGAGAATCCGGGCCTCTTCAAATTCCAATGGCTACACCTTC
TRBJ2-3	TRBV7-9	.	.	CASSFSQGSDTQYF	TGTGCCAGCAGCTTCTCACAGGGTTCAGATACGCAGTATTTT
TRBJ2-1	TRBV15	.	TRBD1	CATRKEGQAWNEQFF	TGTGCCACCCGGAAGGAAGGACAGGCCTGGAATGAGCAGTTCTTC
TRBJ2-7	TRBV20-1	.	.	CSAPGPSSYEQYF	TGCAGTGCTCCGGGCCCGAGCTCCTACGAGCAGTACTTC
TRBJ2-2	TRBV12-3/TRBV12-4	few	TRBD1	CASRAGGRTGELFF	TGTGCCAGCCGGGCAGGGGGCCGAACCGGGGAGCTGTTTTTT
TRBJ2-5	TRBV5-1	many	.	CASSPGTVQETQYF	TGCGCCAGCAGCCCAGGGACGGTCCAAGAGACCCAGTACTTC
TRBJ2-1	TRBV7-2	once	TRBD2	CASSSGTTGRRVF	TGTGCCAGCAGCTCCGGGACTACGGGGCGGCGTGTCTTC
TRBJ2-1	TRBV25-1	.	.	CASSEGSGGLYNEQFF	TGTGCCAGCAGTGAGGGGTCCGGGGGCCTTTACAATGAGCAGTTCTTC
TRBJ2-4	TRBV15	.	TRBD2	CATSRDRLRGGKGNIQYF	TGTGCCACCAGCAGAGATCGCTTGCGGGGGGGCAAAGGGAACATTCAGTACTTC
TRBJ2-1	TRBV20-1	.	.	CSARPPGRVGNEQFF	TGCAGTGCTAGACCCCCAGGCAGGGTAGGCAATGAGCAGTTCTTC
TRBJ1-2	TRBV9	.	.	CASSVHNYGYTF	TGTGCCAGCAGCGTACATAACTATGGCTACACCTTC
TRBJ2-5	TRBV29-1	few	.	CSVSGAEETQYF	TGCAGCGTGTCCGGGGCCGAAGAGACCCAGTACTTC
TRBJ1-2	TRBV12-3/TRBV12-4	.	TRBD1	CASSLVPGGNGYTF	TGTGCCAGCAGTTTGGTTCCAGGGGGCAACGGCTACACCTTC
TRBJ2-1	TRBV5-1	many	TRBD2	CASSSLAGGPNEQFF	TGCGCCAGCAGCTCACTAGCGGGCGGACCCAATGAGCAGTTCTTC
TRBJ2-2	TRBV2	.	TRBD2	CASLGLAGEHGELFF	TGTGCCAGCCTAGGACTAGCGGGAGAGCACGGGGAGCTGTTTTTT
TRBJ2-3	TRBV5-1	.	TRBD1	CASSALTGGFADTQYF	TGCGCCAGCAGCGCCTTGACAGGGGGGTTTGCAGATACGCAGTATTTT
TRBJ1-2	TRBV12-3/TRBV12-4	.	.	CASSDIRIYGYTF	TGTGCCAGCAGTGACATCCGGATCTATGGCTACACCTTC
TRBJ2-7	TRBV4-3	few	TRBD2	CASSQGPAGGYEQYF	TGCGCCAGCAGCCAAGGTCCAGCGGGAGGTTACGAGCAGTACTTC
TRBJ2-3	TRBV29-1	few	TRBD2	CSVELLAELSRGQYF	TGCAGCGTTGAGCTTCTAGCGGAACTCTCCCGGGGGCAGTATTTT
TRBJ2-7	TRBV4-3	.	.	CASSQATREHTYEQYF	TGCGCCAGCAGCCAAGCAACCAGGGAACATACCTACGAGCAGTACTTC
TRBJ1-5	TRBV2	.	.	CASSGSRTGNQPQHF	TGTGCCAGCAGTGGGAGCAGGACGGGCAATCAGCCCCAGCATTTT
TRBJ1-1	TRBV7-2	.	.	CASSSLGGGTEAFF	TGTGCCAGCAGCTCCCTCGGGGGAGGCACTGAAGCTTTCTTT
TRBJ1-5	TRBV18	.	.	CASSGKDSNQPQHF	TGTGCCAGCTCCGGGAAAGATAGCAATCAGCCCCAGCATTTT
TRBJ2-2	TRBV5-1	few	.	CASSSAGRETGELFF	TGCGCCAGCAGCTCGGCCGGGAGAGAAACCGGGGAGCTGTTTTTT
TRBJ1-2	TRBV9	.	.	CASSVGQRDGYTF	TGTGCCAGCAGCGTGGGGCAACGGGATGGCTACACCTTC
TRBJ2-1	TRBV12-3/TRBV12-4	.	.	CASSPAGPANEQFF	TGTGCCAGCAGTCCGGCGGGACCGGCCAATGAGCAGTTCTTC
TRBJ1-1	TRBV29-1	many	TRBD1	CSALDRVMNTEAFF	TGCAGTGCACTGGACAGGGTTATGAACACTGAAGCTTTCTTT
TRBJ2-7	TRBV29-1	.	TRBD2	CSVVDLGLAGVEQYF	TGCAGCGTTGTAGACCTTGGACTAGCGGGAGTCGAGCAGTACTTC
TRBJ2-7	TRBV12-3/TRBV12-4	many	.	CASSSRTYEQYF	TGTGCCAGCAGTTCTCGGACCTACGAGCAGTACTTC
TRBJ2-1	TRBV4-3	.	.	CASSQEPFGNEQFF	TGCGCCAGCAGCCAAGAACCCTTCGGCAATGAGCAGTTCTTC
TRBJ2-1	TRBV12-3/TRBV12-4	many	.	CASSLGGEQFF	TGTGCCAGCAGTTTAGGGGGTGAGCAGTTCTTC
TRBJ2-1	TRBV7-2	.	.	CASNLNTAVVEQFF	TGTGCCAGCAACCTTAACACAGCGGTGGTTGAGCAGTTCTTC